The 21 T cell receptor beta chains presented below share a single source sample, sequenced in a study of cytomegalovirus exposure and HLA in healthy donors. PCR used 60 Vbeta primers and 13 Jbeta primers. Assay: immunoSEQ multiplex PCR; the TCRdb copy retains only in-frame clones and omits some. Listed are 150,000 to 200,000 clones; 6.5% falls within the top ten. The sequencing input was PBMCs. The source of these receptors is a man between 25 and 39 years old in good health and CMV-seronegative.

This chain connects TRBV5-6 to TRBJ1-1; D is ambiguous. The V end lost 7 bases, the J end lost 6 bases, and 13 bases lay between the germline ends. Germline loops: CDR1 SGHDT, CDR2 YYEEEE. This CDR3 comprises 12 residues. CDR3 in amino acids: CASAFRGAEAFF. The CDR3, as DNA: TGTGCCAGCGCCTTTCGCGGTGCTGAAGCTTTCTTT.

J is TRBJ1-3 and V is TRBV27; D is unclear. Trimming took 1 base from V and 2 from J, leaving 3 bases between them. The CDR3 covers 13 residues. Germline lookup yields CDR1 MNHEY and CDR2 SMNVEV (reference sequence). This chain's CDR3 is CASSLFAGNTIYF. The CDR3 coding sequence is TGTGCCAGCAGTTTATTCGCTGGAAACACCATATATTTT.

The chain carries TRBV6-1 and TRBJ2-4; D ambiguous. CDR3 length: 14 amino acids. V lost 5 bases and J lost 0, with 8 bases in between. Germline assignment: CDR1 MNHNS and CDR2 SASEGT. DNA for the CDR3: TGTGCCAGCAGTCCTATGCTAGCCAAAAACATTCAGTACTTC. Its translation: CASSPMLAKNIQYF.

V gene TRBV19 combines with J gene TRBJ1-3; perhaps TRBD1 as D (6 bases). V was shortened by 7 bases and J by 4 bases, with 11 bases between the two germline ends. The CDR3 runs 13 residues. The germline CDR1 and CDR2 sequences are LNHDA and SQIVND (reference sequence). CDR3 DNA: TGTGCCAGTAATCCGACAGGAGGAAACACCATATATTTT. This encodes CASNPTGGNTIYF.

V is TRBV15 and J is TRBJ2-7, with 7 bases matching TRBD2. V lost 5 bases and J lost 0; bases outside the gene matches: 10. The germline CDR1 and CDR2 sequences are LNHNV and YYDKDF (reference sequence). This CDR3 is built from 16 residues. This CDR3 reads CATSSRTGRASYEQYF. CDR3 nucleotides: TGTGCCACCAGCTCCAGAACGGGGAGGGCCTCCTACGAGCAGTACTTC.

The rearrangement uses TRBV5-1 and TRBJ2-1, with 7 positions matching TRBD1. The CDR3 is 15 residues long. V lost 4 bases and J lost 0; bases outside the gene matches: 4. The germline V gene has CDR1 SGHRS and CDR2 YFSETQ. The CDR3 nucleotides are TGCGCCAGCAGCGCGGACAGGCCCTCCTACAATGAGCAGTTCTTC. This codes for CASSADRPSYNEQFF.

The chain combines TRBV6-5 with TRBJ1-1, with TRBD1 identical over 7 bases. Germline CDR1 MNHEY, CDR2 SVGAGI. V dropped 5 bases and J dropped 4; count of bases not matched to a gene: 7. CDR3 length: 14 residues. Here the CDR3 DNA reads TGTGCCAGCAGTAGGGGTCCAGGGGGCACTGAAGCTTTCTTT. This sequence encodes CASSRGPGGTEAFF.

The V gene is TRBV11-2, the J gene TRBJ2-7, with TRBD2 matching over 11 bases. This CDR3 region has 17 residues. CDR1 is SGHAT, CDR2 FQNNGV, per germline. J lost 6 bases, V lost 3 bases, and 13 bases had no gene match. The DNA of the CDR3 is TGTGCCAGCAGCTTCGGTAGCGGGGGGGTTTATGTCCCCGAGCAGTACTTC. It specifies CASSFGSGGVYVPEQYF.

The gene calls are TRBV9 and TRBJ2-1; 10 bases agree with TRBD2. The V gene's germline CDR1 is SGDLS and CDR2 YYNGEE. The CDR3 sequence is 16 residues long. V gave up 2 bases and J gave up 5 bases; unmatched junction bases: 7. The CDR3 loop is CASSVLLAGADNEQFF. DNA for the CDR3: TGTGCCAGCAGCGTTCTCCTAGCGGGGGCCGACAATGAGCAGTTCTTC. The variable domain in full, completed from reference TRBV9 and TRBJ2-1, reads DSGVTQTPKHLITATGQRVTLRCSPRSGDLSVYWYQQSLDQGLQFLIQYYNGEERAKGNILERFSAQQFPDLHSELNLSSLELGDSALYFCASSVLLAGADNEQFFGPGTRLTVL.

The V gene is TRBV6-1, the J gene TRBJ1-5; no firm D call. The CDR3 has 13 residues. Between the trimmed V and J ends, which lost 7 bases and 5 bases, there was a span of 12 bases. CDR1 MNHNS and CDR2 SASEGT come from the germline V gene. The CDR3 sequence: CASTGNGDQPQHF. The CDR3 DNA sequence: TGTGCCAGCACTGGTAACGGGGATCAGCCCCAGCATTTT.

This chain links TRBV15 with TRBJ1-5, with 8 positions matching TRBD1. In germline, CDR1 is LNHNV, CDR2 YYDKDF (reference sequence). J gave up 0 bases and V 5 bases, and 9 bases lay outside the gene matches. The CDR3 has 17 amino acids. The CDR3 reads CATSSGQAPYSNQPQHF. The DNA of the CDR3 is TGTGCCACCAGCTCGGGACAGGCGCCTTATAGCAATCAGCCCCAGCATTTT.

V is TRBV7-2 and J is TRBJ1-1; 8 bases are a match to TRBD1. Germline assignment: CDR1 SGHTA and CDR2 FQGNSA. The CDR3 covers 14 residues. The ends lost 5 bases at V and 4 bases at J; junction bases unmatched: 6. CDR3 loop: CASSDRQGFTEAFF. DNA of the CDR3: TGTGCCAGCAGCGACCGACAGGGGTTCACTGAAGCTTTCTTT.

DNA for the CDR3: TGTGCCAGCAGCCAAAAACCAGGGGGAAGGTCCTACAATGAGCAGTTCTTC. Translated: CASSQKPGGRSYNEQFF. The chain employs TRBV7-9 and TRBJ2-1; 7 bases line up with TRBD1. CDR3 size: 17 residues. Germline values: CDR1 SEHNR, CDR2 FQNEAQ (reference sequence). The J segment lost 1 base and the V segment lost 5 bases, leaving 11 bases of the junction unmatched.

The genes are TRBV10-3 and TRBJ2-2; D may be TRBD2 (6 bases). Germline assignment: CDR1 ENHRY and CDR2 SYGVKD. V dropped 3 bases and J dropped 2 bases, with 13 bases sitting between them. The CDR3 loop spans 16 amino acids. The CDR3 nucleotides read TGTGCCATCAGTGAACTAGCCTCGAGTAACACCGGGGAGCTGTTTTTT. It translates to CAISELASSNTGELFF.

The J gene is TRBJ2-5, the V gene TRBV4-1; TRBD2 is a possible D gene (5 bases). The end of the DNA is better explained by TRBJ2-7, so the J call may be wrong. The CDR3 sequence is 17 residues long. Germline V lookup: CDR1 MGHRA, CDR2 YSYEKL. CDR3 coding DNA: TGCGCCAGCAGCCGGGAACCTCTAGCTCCGTTCGGGTACGAGCAGTACTTC. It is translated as CASSREPLAPFGYEQYF.

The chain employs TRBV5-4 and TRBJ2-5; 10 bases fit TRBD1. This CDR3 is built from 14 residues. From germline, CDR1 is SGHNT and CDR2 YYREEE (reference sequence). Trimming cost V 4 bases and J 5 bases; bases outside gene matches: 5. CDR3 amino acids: CASSRQGATETQYF. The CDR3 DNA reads TGTGCCAGCAGCAGACAGGGGGCGACGGAGACCCAGTACTTC. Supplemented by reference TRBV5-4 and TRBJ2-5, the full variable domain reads ETGVTQSPTHLIKTRGQQVTLRCSSQSGHNTVSWYQQALGQGPQFIFQYYREEENGRGNFPPRFSGLQFPNYSSELNVNALELDDSALYLCASSRQGATETQYFGPGTRLLVL.

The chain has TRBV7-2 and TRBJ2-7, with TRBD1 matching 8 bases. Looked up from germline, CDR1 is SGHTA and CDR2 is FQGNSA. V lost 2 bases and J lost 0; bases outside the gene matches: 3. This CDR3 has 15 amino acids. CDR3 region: CASSLPGTGSYEQYF. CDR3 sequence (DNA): TGTGCCAGCAGCTTACCCGGGACAGGCTCCTACGAGCAGTACTTC.

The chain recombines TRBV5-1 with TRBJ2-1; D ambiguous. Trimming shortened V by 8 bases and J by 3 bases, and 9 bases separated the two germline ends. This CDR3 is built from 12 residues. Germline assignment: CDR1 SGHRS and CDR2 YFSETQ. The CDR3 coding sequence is TGCGCCAGTTATCGCGACTACAATGAGCAGTTCTTC. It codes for CASYRDYNEQFF.

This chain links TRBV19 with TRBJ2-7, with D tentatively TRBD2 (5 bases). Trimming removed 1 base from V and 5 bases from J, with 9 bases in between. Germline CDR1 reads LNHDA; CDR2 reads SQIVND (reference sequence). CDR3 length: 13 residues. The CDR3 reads CASSIGTGNEQYF. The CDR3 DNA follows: TGTGCCAGTAGTATAGGGACCGGGAACGAGCAGTACTTC.

CDR3 residues: CASSRPGGSSYEQYF. The CDR3 coding sequence is TGTGCCAGCAGCCGCCCAGGGGGGAGCTCCTACGAGCAGTACTTC. This chain links TRBV5-4 with TRBJ2-7, with D tentatively TRBD1 (7 bases). The V gene lost 4 bases and the J gene lost 0 bases, with 14 bases spanning the gap. Germline values: CDR1 SGHNT, CDR2 YYREEE (reference sequence). The CDR3 extends over 15 amino acids. Combining the CDR3 with reference TRBV5-4 and TRBJ2-7 gives the whole variable domain ETGVTQSPTHLIKTRGQQVTLRCSSQSGHNTVSWYQQALGQGPQFIFQYYREEENGRGNFPPRFSGLQFPNYSSELNVNALELDDSALYLCASSRPGGSSYEQYFGPGTRLTVT.

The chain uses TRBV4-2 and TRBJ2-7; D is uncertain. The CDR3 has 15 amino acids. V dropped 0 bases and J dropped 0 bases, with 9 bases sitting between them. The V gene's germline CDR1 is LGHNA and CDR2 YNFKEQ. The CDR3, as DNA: TGTGCCAGCAGCCAAGAGGTCAGTTACTCCTACGAGCAGTACTTC. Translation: CASSQEVSYSYEQYF.